This entry describes one TCR beta chain. This clonotype was observed many times. Its antigen specificity is not known. No clone much larger than this one lies a single base away; base qualities are absent. Inclusive of the bounding cysteine and phenylalanine, the CDR3 is 13 residues long. The only DNA kept is the CDR3, 39 bases in frame from the first base. V and J lose 3 bases and 2 bases, and a span of 7 bases separates them. This record belongs to a study of T-cell reconstitution after alpha-beta-depleted transplantation in children (dated by TCRdb to about 2016). With respect to the entire study: T-cell immune reconstitution after TCRalphabeta/CD19-depleted allogeneic hematopoietic cell transplantation in children was quantitatively tracked in the study by means of TCR repertoire profiling.

Libraries were made using PCR. TCRdb shows the sequencer as Illumina HiSeq 2500. TCR library preparation used molecular barcoding, with unique molecular identifiers applied to normalize quantification of the TCRbeta repertoire. TCRdb reworked the public reads: Q25 trimming with fastp, MiXCR clone assembly, productive beta chains retained. Each entry merges the rows of one CDR3 protein and shows their most common DNA and genes. Here the sample has a few hundred thousand distinct CDR3 sequences; about an eighth occur a single time. Approximately 4.2% of the sample lies in the top ten. Specimen: PBMCs, collected from the stem cell graft. Rearrangement joined TRBV12-3 or TRBV12-4 to TRBJ1-2; the D gene identity is not certain. The sequence was collected from a human donor who donated a stem cell graft to a child with Fanconi anemia. The bases are TGTGCCAGCAGTTTTGGGCAGAACTATGGCTACACCTTC. It specifies CASSFGQNYGYTF.